Listed below are T cell receptor beta chains from one sample, sequenced in a study of identical twins. TCRdb re-derived calls from the 5' RACE reads in MiXCR, one entry per CDR3 protein. The sample records around 1.7 million distinct CDR3 sequences, around 33% being singletons. Material for sequencing was cord blood. These receptor sequences come from a newborn girl in good health. The CDR3 runs from the conserved cysteine through the conserved F or W.

v_gene: TRBV29-1
CDR3aa: CSVKSRQGTYEQYF

v_gene: TRBV20-1
CDR3aa: CSALRLPRSYEQYF

v_gene: TRBV20-1
CDR3aa: CGAVSYEQYF

v_gene: TRBV7-8
CDR3aa: CASSLSRTASRGNTIYF

v_gene: TRBV10-3
CDR3aa: CAIKQTGGSYNEQFF

v_gene: TRBV21-1
CDR3aa: CASSRGGNPNQPQHF

v_gene: TRBV7-7
CDR3aa: CASSPDVGTGELFF

v_gene: TRBV2
CDR3aa: CASILGLTPRPDTQYF

v_gene: TRBV12-3/TRBV12-4
CDR3aa: CASSLRSIQYF

v_gene: TRBV15
CDR3aa: CATSPRSGTRTPDTQYF

v_gene: TRBV15
CDR3aa: CATSRDLLAEQFF

v_gene: TRBV4-1
CDR3aa: CASSQARGGYEQYF

v_gene: TRBV28
CDR3aa: CASRPLAGGFYEQYF

v_gene: TRBV12-3/TRBV12-4
CDR3aa: CASSLSGQGAFF

v_gene: TRBV2
CDR3aa: CASISQGSYEQYF

v_gene: TRBV3-1
CDR3aa: CASSQDGGLAYNEQYF

v_gene: TRBV20-1
CDR3aa: CIASPLVLQETQYF

v_gene: TRBV7-2
CDR3aa: CASSLSPYQAPSYNEQFF

v_gene: TRBV27
CDR3aa: CASSRVQGAHGANVLTF

v_gene: TRBV9
CDR3aa: CASSVEGGNYGYTF

v_gene: TRBV24-1
CDR3aa: CATSDLMGEEAEKLFF

v_gene: TRBV20-1
CDR3aa: CSARGGGDNEQFF

v_gene: TRBV2
CDR3aa: CASLLAKNIQYF

v_gene: TRBV3-1
CDR3aa: CASSPKQGDTQYF

v_gene: TRBV28
CDR3aa: CASSSREILAGPTYEQYF

v_gene: TRBV24-1
CDR3aa: CATSDPGQGNYGYTF